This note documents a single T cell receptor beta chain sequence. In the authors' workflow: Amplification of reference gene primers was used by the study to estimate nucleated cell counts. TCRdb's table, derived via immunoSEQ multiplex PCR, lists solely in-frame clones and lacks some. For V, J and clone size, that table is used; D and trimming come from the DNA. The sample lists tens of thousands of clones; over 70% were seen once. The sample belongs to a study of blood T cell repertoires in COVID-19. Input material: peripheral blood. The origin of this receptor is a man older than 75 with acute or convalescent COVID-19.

CDR3 nucleotide sequence: TGCGCCAGCAGCCCCGGGACAGGGACAGTGGACGAGCAGTTCTTC. It codes for CASSPGTGTVDEQFF. This rearrangement joins TRBV4-3 to TRBJ2-1, with TRBD1 matching over 9 bases. V dropped 4 bases and J dropped 10; count of bases not matched to a gene: 11. The CDR3 covers 15 residues. CDR1 is LGHNA, CDR2 YSLEER, per germline.